Given below is one T cell receptor beta chain in context. This specimen belongs to a study of blood T cell repertoires in COVID-19. Trimming took 2 bases from V and 0 from J; bases not matched to a gene: 3. This CDR3 comprises 16 residues. CDR1 is SGDLS and CDR2 is YYNGEE in the germline V gene. Using immunoSEQ multiplex PCR, the repertoire was profiled, and TCRdb retains in-frame clones only, with some absent. The repertoire includes about 74,000 clones, approximately 85% of them detected once, and about 35% sits in the top ten. The TCR sequence derives from a man between 70 and 80 years old with acute or convalescent COVID-19. Sequences were obtained from peripheral blood. V is TRBV9 and J is TRBJ1-3, with 9 bases fitting TRBD1. In DNA, the CDR3 is TGTGCCAGCAGCGTCAGGGACAGGGTCTCTGGAAACACCATATATTTT. Translated, it gives CASSVRDRVSGNTIYF.